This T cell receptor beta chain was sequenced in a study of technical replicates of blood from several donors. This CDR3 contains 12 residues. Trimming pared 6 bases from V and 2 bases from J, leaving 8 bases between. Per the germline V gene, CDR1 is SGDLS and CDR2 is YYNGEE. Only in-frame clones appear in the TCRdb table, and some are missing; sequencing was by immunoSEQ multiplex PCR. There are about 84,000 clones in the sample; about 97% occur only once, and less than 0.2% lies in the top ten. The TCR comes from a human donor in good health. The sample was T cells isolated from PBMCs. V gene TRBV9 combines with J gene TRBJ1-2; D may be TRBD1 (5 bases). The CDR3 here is CASTRVNYGYTF. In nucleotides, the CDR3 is TGTGCCAGCACCAGGGTAAACTATGGCTACACCTTC.